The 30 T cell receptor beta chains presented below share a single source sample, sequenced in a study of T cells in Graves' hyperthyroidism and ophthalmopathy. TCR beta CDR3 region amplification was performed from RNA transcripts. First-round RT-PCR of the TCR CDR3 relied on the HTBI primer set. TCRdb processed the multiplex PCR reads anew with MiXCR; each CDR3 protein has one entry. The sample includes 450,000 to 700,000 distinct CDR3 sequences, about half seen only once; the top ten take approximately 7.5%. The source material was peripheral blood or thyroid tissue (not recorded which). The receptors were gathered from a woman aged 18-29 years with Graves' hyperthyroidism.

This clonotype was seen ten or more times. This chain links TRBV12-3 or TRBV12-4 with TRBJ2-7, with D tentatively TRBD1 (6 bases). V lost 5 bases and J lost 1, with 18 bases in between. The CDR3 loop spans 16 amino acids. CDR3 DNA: TGTGCCAGCAGTCCCCAGGTCAGGGGTGGTTCCTACGAGCAGTACTTC. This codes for CASSPQVRGGSYEQYF.

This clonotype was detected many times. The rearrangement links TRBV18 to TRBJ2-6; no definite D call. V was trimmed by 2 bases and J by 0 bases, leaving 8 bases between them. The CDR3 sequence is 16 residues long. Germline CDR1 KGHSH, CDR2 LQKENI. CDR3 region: CASSPVRSSGANVLTF. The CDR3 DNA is TGTGCCAGCTCACCAGTCAGGAGCTCTGGGGCCAACGTCCTGACTTTC. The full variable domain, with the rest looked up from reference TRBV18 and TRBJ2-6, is NAGVMQNPRHLVRRRGQEARLRCSPMKGHSHVYWYRQLPEEGLKFMVYLQKENIIDESGMPKERFSAEFPKEGPSILRIQQVVRGDSAAYFCASSPVRSSGANVLTFGAGSRLTVL.

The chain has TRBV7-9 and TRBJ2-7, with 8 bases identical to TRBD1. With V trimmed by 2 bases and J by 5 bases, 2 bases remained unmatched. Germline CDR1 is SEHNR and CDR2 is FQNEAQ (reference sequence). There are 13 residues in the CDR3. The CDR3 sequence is CASSLLTGDEQYF. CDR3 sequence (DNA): TGTGCCAGCAGCTTACTGACAGGGGACGAGCAGTACTTC. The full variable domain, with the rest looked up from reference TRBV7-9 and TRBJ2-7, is DTGVSQNPRHKITKRGQNVTFRCDPISEHNRLYWYRQTLGQGPEFLTYFQNEAQLEKSRLLSDRFSAERPKGSFSTLEIQRTEQGDSAMYLCASSLLTGDEQYFGPGTRLTVT.

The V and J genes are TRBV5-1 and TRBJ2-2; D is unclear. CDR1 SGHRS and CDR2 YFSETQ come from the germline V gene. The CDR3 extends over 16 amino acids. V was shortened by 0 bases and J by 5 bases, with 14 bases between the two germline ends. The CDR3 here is CASSLGPAVGTGELFF. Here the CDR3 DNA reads TGCGCCAGCAGCTTGGGCCCAGCTGTAGGGACCGGGGAGCTGTTTTTT.

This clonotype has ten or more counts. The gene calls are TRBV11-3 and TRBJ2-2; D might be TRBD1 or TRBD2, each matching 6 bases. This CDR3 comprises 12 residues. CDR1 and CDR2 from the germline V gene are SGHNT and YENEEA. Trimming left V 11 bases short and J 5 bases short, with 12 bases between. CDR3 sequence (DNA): TGTGCCGCCGGGGGCGGGACCGGGGAGCTGTTTTTT. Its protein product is CAAGGGTGELFF.

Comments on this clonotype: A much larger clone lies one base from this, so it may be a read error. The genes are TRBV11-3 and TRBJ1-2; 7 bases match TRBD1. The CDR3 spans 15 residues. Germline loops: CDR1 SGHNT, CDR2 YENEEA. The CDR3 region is CASSIRTGPNYGCTF. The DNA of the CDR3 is TGTGCCAGCAGCATCCGGACAGGCCCCAACTATGGCTGCACCTTC.

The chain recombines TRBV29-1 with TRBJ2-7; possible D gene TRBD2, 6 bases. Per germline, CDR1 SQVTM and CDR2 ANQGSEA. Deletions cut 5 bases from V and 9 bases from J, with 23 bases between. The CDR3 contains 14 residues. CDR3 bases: TGCAGCGTTCCGCCGGGGGATACAACAGATACGCAGTACTTC. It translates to CSVPPGDTTDTQYF.

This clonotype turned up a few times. The CDR3 DNA is TGCAGTGCTAGACTAAGGACAGATACGCAGTATTTT. This encodes CSARLRTDTQYF. This chain links TRBV20-1 with TRBJ2-3, with D unclear. The germline V and J ends were trimmed by 2 bases and 3 bases, with 6 bases remaining between them. From germline, CDR1 is DFQATT and CDR2 SNEGSKA (reference sequence). The CDR3 has 12 amino acids.

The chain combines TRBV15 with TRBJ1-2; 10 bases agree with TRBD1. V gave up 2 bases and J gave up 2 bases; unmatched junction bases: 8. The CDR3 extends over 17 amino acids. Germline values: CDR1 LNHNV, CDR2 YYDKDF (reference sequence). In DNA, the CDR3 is TGTGCCACCAGCAGACCGGGACAGGGGTACGGAAACTATGGCTACACCTTC. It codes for CATSRPGQGYGNYGYTF.

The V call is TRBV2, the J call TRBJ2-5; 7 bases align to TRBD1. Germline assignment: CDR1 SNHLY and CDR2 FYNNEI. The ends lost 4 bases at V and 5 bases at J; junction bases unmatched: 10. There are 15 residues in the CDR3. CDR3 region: CASSARGQVGETQYF. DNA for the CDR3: TGTGCCAGCAGTGCTAGAGGACAGGTCGGGGAGACCCAGTACTTC.

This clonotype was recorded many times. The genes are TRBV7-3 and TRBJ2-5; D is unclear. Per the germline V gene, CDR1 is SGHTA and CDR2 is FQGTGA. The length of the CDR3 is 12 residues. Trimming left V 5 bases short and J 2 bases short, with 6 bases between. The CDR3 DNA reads TGTGCCAGCAGCCCCCATCAAGAGACCCAGTACTTC. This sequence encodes CASSPHQETQYF.

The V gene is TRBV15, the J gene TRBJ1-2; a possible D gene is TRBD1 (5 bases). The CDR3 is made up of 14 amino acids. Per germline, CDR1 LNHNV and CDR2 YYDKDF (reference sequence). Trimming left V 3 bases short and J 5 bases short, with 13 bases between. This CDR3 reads CATSSDSTAYGYTF. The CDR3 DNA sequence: TGTGCCACCAGCAGTGATTCGACAGCTTATGGCTACACCTTC. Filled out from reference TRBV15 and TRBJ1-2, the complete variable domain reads DAMVIQNPRYQVTQFGKPVTLSCSQTLNHNVMYWYQQKSSQAPKLLFHYYDKDFNNEADTPDNFQSRRPNTSFCFLDIRSPGLGDTAMYLCATSSDSTAYGYTFGSGTRLTVV.

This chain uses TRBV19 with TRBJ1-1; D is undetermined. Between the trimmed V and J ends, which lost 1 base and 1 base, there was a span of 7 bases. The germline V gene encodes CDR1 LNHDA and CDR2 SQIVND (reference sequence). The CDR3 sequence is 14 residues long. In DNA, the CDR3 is TGTGCCAGTAGTATAGTAACAACGAACACTGAAGCTTTCTTT. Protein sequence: CASSIVTTNTEAFF.

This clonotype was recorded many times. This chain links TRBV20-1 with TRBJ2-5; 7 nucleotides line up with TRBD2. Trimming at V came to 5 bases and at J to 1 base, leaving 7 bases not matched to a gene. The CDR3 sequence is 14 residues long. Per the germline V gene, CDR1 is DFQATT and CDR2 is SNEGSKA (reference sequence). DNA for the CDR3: TGCAGTGCTTTCGGGAGGACACCCCAAGAGACCCAGTACTTC. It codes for CSAFGRTPQETQYF.

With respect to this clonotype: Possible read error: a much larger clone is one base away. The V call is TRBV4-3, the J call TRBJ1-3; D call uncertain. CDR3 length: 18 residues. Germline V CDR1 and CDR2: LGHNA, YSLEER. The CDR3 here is CASSLEGLRSLSGSTIYF. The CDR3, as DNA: TGCGCCAGCAGCTTGGAAGGTTTGAGGTCACTCTCTGGAAGCACCATATATTTT.

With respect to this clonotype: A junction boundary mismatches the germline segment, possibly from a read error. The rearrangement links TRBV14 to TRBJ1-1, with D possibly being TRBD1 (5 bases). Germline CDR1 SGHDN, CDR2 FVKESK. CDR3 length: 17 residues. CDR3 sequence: CASSQDVTGPLGTEAYF. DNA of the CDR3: TGTGCCAGCAGCCAAGACGTGACGGGGCCCTTGGGCACTGAAGCTTACTTT. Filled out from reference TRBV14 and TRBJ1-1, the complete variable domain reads EAGVTQFPSHSVIEKGQTVTLRCDPISGHDNLYWYRRVMGKEIKFLLHFVKESKQDESGMPNNRFLAERTGGTYSTLKVQPAELEDSGVYFCASSQDVTGPLGTEAYFGQGTRLTVV.

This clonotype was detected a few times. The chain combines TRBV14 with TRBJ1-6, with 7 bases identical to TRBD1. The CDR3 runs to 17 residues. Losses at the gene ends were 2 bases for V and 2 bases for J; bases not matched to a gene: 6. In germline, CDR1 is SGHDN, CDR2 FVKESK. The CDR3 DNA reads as TGTGCCAGCAGCCAATACAGGGGACTGACCTATAATTCACCCCTCCACTTT. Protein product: CASSQYRGLTYNSPLHF.

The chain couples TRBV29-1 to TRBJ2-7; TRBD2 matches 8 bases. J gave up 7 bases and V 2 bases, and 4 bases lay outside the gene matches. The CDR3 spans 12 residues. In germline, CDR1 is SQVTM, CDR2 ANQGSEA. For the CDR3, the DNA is TGCAGCGTTGAACTAGCGGGCGGGGAGCAGTACTTC. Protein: CSVELAGGEQYF.

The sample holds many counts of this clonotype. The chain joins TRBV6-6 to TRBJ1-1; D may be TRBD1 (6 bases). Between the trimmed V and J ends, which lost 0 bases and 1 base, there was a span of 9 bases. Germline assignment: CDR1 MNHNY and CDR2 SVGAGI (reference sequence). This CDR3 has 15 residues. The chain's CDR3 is CASSYSGHPNTEAFF. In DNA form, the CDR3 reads TGTGCCAGCAGTTACTCGGGACATCCGAACACTGAAGCTTTCTTT.

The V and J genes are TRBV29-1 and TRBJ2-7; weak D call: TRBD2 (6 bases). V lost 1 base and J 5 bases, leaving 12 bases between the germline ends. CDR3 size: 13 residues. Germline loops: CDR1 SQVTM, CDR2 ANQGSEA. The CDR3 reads CSVEAGGVDEQYF. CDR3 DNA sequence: TGCAGCGTTGAAGCCGGGGGTGTCGACGAGCAGTACTTC.

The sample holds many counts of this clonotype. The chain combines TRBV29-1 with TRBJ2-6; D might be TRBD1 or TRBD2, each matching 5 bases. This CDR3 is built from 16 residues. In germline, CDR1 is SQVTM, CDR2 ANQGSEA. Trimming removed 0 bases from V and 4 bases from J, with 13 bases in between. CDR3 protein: CSVEELRGAGANVLTF. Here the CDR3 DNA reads TGCAGCGTTGAAGAGCTAAGAGGGGCCGGGGCCAACGTCCTGACTTTC.

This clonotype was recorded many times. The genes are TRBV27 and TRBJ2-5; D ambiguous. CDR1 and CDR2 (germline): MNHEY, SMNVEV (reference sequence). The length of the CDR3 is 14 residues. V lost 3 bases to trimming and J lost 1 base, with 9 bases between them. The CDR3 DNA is TGTGCCAGCAGTTTTAGCTTCCTCCAAGAGACCCAGTACTTC. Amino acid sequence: CASSFSFLQETQYF.

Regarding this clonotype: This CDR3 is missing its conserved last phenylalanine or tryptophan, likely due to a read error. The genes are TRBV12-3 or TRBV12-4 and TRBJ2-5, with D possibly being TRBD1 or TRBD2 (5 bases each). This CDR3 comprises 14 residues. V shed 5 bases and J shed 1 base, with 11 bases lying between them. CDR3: CASSDMRGQETQYV. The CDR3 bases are TGTGCCAGCAGTGATATGAGGGGCCAAGAGACCCAGTACGTC.

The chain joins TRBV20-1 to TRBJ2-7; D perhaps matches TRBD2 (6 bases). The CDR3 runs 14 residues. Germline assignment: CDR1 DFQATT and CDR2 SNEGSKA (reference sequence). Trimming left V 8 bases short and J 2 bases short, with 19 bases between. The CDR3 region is CSTPGLASTYEQYF. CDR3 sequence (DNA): TGCAGTACCCCGGGCCTAGCGTCAACCTACGAGCAGTACTTC.

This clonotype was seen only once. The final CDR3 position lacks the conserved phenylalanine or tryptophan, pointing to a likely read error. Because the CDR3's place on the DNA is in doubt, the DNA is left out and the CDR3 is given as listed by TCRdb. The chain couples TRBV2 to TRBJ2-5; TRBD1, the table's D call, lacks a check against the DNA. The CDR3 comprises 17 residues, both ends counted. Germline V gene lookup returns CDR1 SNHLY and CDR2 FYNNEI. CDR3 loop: CASSYRPDRDYGYTFGS.

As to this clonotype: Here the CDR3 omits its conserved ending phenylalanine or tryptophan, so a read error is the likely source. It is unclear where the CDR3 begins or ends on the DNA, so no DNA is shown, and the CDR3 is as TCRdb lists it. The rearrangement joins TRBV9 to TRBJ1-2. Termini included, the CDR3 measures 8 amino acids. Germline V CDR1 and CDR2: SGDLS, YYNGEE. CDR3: CASSVGAG.

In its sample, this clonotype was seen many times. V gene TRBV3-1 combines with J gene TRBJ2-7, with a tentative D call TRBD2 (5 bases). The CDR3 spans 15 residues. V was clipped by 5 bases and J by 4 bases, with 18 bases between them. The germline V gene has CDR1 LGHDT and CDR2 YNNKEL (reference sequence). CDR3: CASSSSRTPPYEQYF. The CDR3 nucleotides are TGTGCCAGCAGCAGTTCCAGGACTCCTCCTTACGAGCAGTACTTC.

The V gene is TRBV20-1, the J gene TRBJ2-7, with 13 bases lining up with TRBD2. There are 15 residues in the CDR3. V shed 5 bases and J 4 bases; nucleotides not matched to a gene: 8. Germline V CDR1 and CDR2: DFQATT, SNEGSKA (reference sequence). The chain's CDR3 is CSAPRTSGSKYEQYF. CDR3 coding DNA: TGCAGTGCTCCCCGGACTAGCGGGAGTAAGTACGAGCAGTACTTC.

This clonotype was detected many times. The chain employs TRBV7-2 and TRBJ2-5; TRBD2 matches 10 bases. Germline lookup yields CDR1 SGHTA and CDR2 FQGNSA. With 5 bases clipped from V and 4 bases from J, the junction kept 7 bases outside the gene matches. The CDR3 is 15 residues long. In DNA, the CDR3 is TGTGCCAGCAGCCCAGTAGCGGGAGGACGAGAGACCCAGTACTTC. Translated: CASSPVAGGRETQYF. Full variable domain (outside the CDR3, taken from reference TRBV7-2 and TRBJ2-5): GAGVSQSPSNKVTEKGKDVELRCDPISGHTALYWYRQSLGQGLEFLIYFQGNSAPDKSGLPSDRFSAERTGGSVSTLTIQRTQQEDSAVYLCASSPVAGGRETQYFGPGTRLLVL.

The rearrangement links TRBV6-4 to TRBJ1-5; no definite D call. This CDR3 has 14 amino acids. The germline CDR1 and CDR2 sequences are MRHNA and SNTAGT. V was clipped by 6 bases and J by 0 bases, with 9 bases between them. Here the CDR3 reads CASRAQYSNQPQHF. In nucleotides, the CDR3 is TGTGCCAGCAGAGCACAGTATAGCAATCAGCCCCAGCATTTT.